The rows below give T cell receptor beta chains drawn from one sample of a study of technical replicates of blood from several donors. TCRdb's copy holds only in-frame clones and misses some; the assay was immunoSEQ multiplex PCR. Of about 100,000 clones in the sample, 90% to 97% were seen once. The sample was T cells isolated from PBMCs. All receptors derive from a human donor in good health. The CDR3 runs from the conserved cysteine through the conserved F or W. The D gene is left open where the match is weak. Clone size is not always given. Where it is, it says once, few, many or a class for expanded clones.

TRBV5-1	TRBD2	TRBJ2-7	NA	CASQRLAGGVGEQYF	TGCGCCAGCCAGAGACTAGCGGGAGGCGTGGGGGAGCAGTACTTC
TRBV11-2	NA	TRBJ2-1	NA	CASSSHNTLANQDYNEQFF	TGTGCCAGCAGCTCCCACAATACGCTAGCGAACCAAGACTACAATGAGCAGTTCTTC
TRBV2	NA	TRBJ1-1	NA	CASRREGTEAFF	TGTGCCAGCAGGCGAGAGGGAACTGAAGCTTTCTTT
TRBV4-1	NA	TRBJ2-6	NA	CASSQGRVLSGANVLTF	TGCGCCAGCAGCCAAGGCCGAGTTCTCTCTGGGGCCAACGTCCTGACTTTC
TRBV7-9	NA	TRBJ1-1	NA	CASSPYSGENTEAFF	TGTGCCAGCAGCCCTTACTCAGGGGAGAACACTGAAGCTTTCTTT
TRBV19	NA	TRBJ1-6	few	CASSMTGITYNSPLHF	TGTGCCAGTAGTATGACAGGAATTACCTATAATTCACCCCTCCACTTT
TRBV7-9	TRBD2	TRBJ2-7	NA	CASSTRTSGSYEQYF	TGTGCCAGCAGCACCCGGACTAGCGGGAGCTACGAGCAGTACTTC
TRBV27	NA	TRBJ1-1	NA	CASSGYGGPIEAFF	TGTGCCAGCAGTGGTTATGGAGGGCCCATTGAAGCTTTCTTT
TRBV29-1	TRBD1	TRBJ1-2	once	CSARDSSSYGYTF	TGCAGCGCGCGGGACAGCTCCTCCTATGGCTACACCTTC
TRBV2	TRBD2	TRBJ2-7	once	CASSEAPSGAYEQYF	TGTGCCAGCAGTGAAGCCCCTAGCGGAGCCTACGAGCAGTACTTC
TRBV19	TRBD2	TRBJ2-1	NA	CASSLAGGSYNEQFF	TGTGCCAGTAGTCTCGCCGGGGGGTCCTACAATGAGCAGTTCTTC
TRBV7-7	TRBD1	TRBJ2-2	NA	CASSSGTGAGELFF	TGTGCCAGCAGCTCTGGGACAGGGGCCGGGGAGCTGTTTTTT
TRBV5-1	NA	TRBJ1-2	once	CASSLDDTWGYTF	TGCGCCAGCAGCTTGGACGACACGTGGGGCTACACCTTC
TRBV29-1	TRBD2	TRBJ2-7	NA	CSVETSGVSYEQYF	TGCAGCGTTGAGACTAGCGGGGTATCCTACGAGCAGTACTTC
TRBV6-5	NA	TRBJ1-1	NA	CASSYREMNTEAFF	TGTGCCAGCAGTTATAGGGAGATGAACACTGAAGCTTTCTTT
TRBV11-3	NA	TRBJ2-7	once	CASSQGNVYEQYF	TGTGCCAGCAGTCAGGGAAACGTCTACGAGCAGTACTTC
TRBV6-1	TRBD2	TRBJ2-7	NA	CASSEMGGRTFYEQYF	TGTGCCAGCAGTGAAATGGGCGGGAGGACCTTCTACGAGCAGTACTTC
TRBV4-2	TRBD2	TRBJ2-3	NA	CASSHRTSEGADTQYF	TGTGCCAGCAGCCACAGGACTAGCGAGGGTGCAGATACGCAGTATTTT
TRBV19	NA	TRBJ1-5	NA	CASSIDPRQPQHF	TGTGCCAGTAGTATAGATCCCAGGCAGCCCCAGCATTTT
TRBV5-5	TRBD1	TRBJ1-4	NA	CASSLARQGREKLFF	TGTGCCAGCAGCTTGGCTAGACAGGGGAGAGAAAAACTGTTTTTT
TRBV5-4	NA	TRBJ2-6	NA	CASSFPGSGANVLTF	TGTGCCAGCAGCTTCCCCGGCTCTGGGGCCAACGTCCTGACTTTC
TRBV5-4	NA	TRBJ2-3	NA	CASSSNYALTQYF	TGTGCCAGCAGCTCGAACTACGCCCTGACGCAGTATTTT
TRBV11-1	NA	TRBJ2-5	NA	CASSFSRGSIQETQYF	TGTGCCAGCAGCTTTTCAAGGGGGTCAATACAAGAGACCCAGTACTTC
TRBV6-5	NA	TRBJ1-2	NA	CASRMTTGGDYGYTF	TGTGCCAGCAGGATGACAACAGGAGGGGACTATGGCTACACCTTC
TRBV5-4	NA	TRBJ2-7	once	CASSLFSGGIVYEQYF	TGTGCCAGCAGCTTGTTCTCGGGCGGGATCGTCTACGAGCAGTACTTC
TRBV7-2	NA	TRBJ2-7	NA	CASSVQSSYEQYF	TGTGCCAGCAGCGTACAGAGCTCCTACGAGCAGTACTTC
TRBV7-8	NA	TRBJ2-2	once	CASSPRIATGTGELFF	TGTGCCAGCAGCCCTCGGATAGCGACGGGTACCGGGGAGCTGTTTTTT
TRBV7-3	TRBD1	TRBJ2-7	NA	CASSQYRGEVYEQYF	TGTGCCAGCAGCCAGTACAGGGGGGAAGTATACGAGCAGTACTTC
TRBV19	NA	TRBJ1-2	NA	CASSSKPGAFGYTF	TGTGCCAGTAGTTCCAAACCAGGGGCCTTTGGCTACACCTTC
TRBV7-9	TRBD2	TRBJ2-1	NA	CALEGLAGGGSYNEQFF	TGTGCCCTGGAAGGACTAGCGGGAGGGGGCTCCTACAATGAGCAGTTCTTC
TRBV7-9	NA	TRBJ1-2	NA	CASSRGALYGYTF	TGTGCCAGCAGCCGGGGGGCGTTGTATGGCTACACCTTC
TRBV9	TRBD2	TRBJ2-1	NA	CASSVSGLAGNEQFF	TGTGCCAGCAGCGTGTCGGGACTAGCGGGAAATGAGCAGTTCTTC
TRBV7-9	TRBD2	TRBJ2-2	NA	CASSLEASGGTGELFF	TGTGCCAGCAGCTTAGAGGCTAGCGGGGGCACCGGGGAGCTGTTTTTT
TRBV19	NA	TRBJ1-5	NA	CASSPTENQPQHF	TGTGCCAGTAGTCCGACAGAAAATCAGCCCCAGCATTTT
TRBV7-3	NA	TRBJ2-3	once	CASSLTLGGTDTQYF	TGTGCCAGCAGCTTAACGTTGGGCGGCACAGATACGCAGTATTTT
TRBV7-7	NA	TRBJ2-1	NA	CASSLIESSNEQFF	TGTGCCAGCAGCTTAATTGAGTCATCCAATGAGCAGTTCTTC
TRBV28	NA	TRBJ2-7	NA	CASRPGAQGVYEQYF	TGTGCCAGCAGGCCGGGTGCCCAAGGGGTCTACGAGCAGTACTTC
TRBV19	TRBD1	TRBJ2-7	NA	CASSMTDRVLQYF	TGTGCCAGTAGTATGACGGACAGGGTGCTGCAGTACTTC
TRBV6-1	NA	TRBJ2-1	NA	CASSPRSGEPNEQFF	TGTGCCAGCAGTCCAAGGAGCGGAGAACCAAATGAGCAGTTCTTC
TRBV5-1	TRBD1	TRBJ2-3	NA	CASSPGTGPTDTQYF	TGCGCCAGCAGCCCAGGGACAGGGCCCACAGATACGCAGTATTTT